Listed below are T cell receptor beta chains from one sample, sequenced in a study of shared clonotypes between healthy human individuals. Method: immunoSEQ multiplex PCR; TCRdb's copy keeps in-frame clones and lacks some. This sample has roughly 570,000 clones; roughly 98% occur once, and the top ten carry approximately 0.3%. The sequencing input was naive CD8+ T cells sorted from blood. These receptors were collected from a young man in good health. The CDR3 runs from the conserved cysteine through the conserved F or W. The D gene is left open where the match is weak. Clone sizes are given selectively: once, few, many, or a class where the clone is expanded.

CASSVGGEQYF	TGTGCCAGCAGCGTAGGAGGCGAGCAGTACTTC	.	TRBV9	TRBJ2-7	.
CASSQDSPGLAYEQYF	TGCGCCAGCAGCCAAGATTCCCCTGGACTAGCTTACGAGCAGTACTTC	.	TRBV4-1	TRBJ2-7	TRBD2
CASSLALTGAHNEQFF	TGCGCCAGCAGCTTGGCCTTGACAGGGGCCCACAATGAGCAGTTCTTC	.	TRBV5-1	TRBJ2-1	TRBD1
CASSPKGGREQYF	TGTGCCAGCAGCCCAAAGGGGGGACGAGAGCAGTACTTC	.	TRBV5-6	TRBJ2-7	.
CASSYQGSWEQFF	TGTGCCAGCAGTTACCAGGGGAGTTGGGAGCAGTTCTTC	.	TRBV27	TRBJ2-1	.
CSVEDERLAGSLYF	TGCAGCGTTGAAGATGAGAGACTAGCGGGAAGCTTGTACTTC	once	TRBV29-1	TRBJ2-7	TRBD2
CASSSRGSKVSYEQYF	TGTGCCAGCAGCTCAAGGGGTTCCAAGGTCTCCTACGAGCAGTACTTC	.	TRBV11-2	TRBJ2-7	.
CASSDTGELFF	TGTGCCAGCAGCGACACCGGGGAGCTGTTTTTT	.	TRBV27	TRBJ2-2	.
CASRILAGMDTQYF	TGTGCCAGCAGAATTTTGGCGGGAATGGATACGCAGTATTTT	.	TRBV27	TRBJ2-3	.
CSVEDQGPEGETQYF	TGCAGCGTTGAAGATCAGGGGCCAGAGGGAGAGACCCAGTACTTC	.	TRBV29-1	TRBJ2-5	.
CASSLGQVTGQYYGYTF	TGTGCCAGCAGCTTAGGGCAAGTTACGGGTCAATACTATGGCTACACCTTC	.	TRBV7-8	TRBJ1-2	.
CASSRTGLSYEQYF	TGTGCCAGCAGTAGGACAGGGCTCTCCTACGAGCAGTACTTC	.	TRBV25-1	TRBJ2-7	TRBD1
CASSLISNVAGGSGELFF	TGCGCCAGCAGCTTGATCTCGAATGTGGCGGGAGGGTCCGGGGAGCTGTTTTTT	.	TRBV5-1	TRBJ2-2	TRBD2
CASSPGTDYGYTF	TGTGCCAGCAGTCCTGGGACGGACTATGGCTACACCTTC	once	TRBV27	TRBJ1-2	.
CASSIDPGYSLSNQPQHF	TGTGCCAGTAGTATAGATCCAGGCTACTCACTTAGCAATCAGCCCCAGCATTTT	.	TRBV19	TRBJ1-5	.
CASSSSAGVSDTQYF	TGTGCCAGCAGCTCCTCAGCGGGAGTGTCAGATACGCAGTATTTT	.	TRBV2	TRBJ2-3	TRBD2
CASSPRLAGPYEQYF	TGTGCCAGCAGCCCGCGACTAGCGGGGCCCTACGAGCAGTACTTC	.	TRBV7-9	TRBJ2-7	TRBD2
CASSELPSRDRVQVNEQFF	TGCGCCAGCAGTGAGTTACCGTCCCGGGACAGGGTCCAGGTGAATGAGCAGTTCTTC	.	TRBV10-1	TRBJ2-1	TRBD1
CASSPYSNQPQHF	TGTGCCAGCAGTCCATATAGCAATCAGCCCCAGCATTTT	.	TRBV27	TRBJ1-5	.
CASRGQGYYGYTF	TGTGCCAGCAGAGGACAGGGGTACTATGGCTACACCTTC	.	TRBV27	TRBJ1-2	TRBD1
CASSSTAGNTDTQYF	TGTGCCAGCAGCTCAACAGCTGGGAACACAGATACGCAGTATTTT	.	TRBV7-9	TRBJ2-3	.
CASSEWGAYGYTF	TGTGCCAGCAGTGAATGGGGGGCCTATGGCTACACCTTC	.	TRBV2	TRBJ1-2	.
CASSTRQGTSYEQYF	TGTGCCAGCAGCACTAGACAGGGGACCTCCTACGAGCAGTACTTC	.	TRBV7-9	TRBJ2-7	TRBD1
CASSKGRREQFF	TGTGCCAGCAGCAAGGGACGGCGTGAGCAGTTCTTC	.	TRBV7-6	TRBJ2-1	.
CASSLGGLVREQYF	TGTGCCAGCAGTTTAGGAGGTCTCGTTAGGGAGCAGTACTTC	.	TRBV27	TRBJ2-7	.
CAISESRGQGIYEQYF	TGTGCCATCAGTGAGTCGAGGGGACAGGGTATCTACGAGCAGTACTTC	.	TRBV10-3	TRBJ2-7	TRBD1
CASSLRTGAKANYGYTF	TGTGCCAGCAGCTTAAGGACAGGGGCGAAAGCTAACTATGGCTACACCTTC	.	TRBV7-8	TRBJ1-2	TRBD1
CASSLRGPDEQFF	TGTGCCAGCAGCTTACGGGGTCCGGATGAGCAGTTCTTC	.	TRBV28	TRBJ2-1	.
CASSPDSNEQFF	TGTGCCAGCTCACCCGACAGCAATGAGCAGTTCTTC	.	TRBV18	TRBJ2-1	.